Listed below are T cell receptor beta chains from one sample, sequenced in a study of beta chain features in type 1 diabetes. Some clones are missing from TCRdb's copy, which holds only in-frame ones; the method was immunoSEQ multiplex PCR. This sample has around 500,000 clones, with 10% to 12% found just once. Material for sequencing was naive CD4+ T cells from blood. Receptor source: a woman aged 18-29 years in good health. The CDR3 runs from the conserved cysteine through the conserved F or W. Each record gives: V gene, J gene, D gene, clone size, CDR3 DNA, CDR3 protein. A D gene is named only where the DNA matches it firmly. A clone size is listed for some rows: how often the clone was seen (once, few, many), or a class if it is expanded.

V: TRBV15; J: TRBJ2-5; D: TRBD2; size: few; DNA: TGTGCCACCAGCAAAAAGACTAGCGGGAAGGCCCAAGAGACCCAGTACTTC; CDR3: CATSKKTSGKAQETQYF
V: TRBV27; J: TRBJ2-3; D: -; size: -; DNA: TGTGCCAGCAGTTCCCCCCTAAGGGGGGATACGCAGTATTTT; CDR3: CASSSPLRGDTQYF
V: TRBV14; J: TRBJ2-1; D: TRBD1; size: many; DNA: TGTGCCAGCAGCCGGGACAGGATCAATGAGCAGTTCTTC; CDR3: CASSRDRINEQFF
V: TRBV7-8; J: TRBJ2-6; D: -; size: -; DNA: TGTGCCAGCACCCACCGAGGACAGCTGGGTTCTGGGGCCAACGTCCTGACTTTC; CDR3: CASTHRGQLGSGANVLTF
V: TRBV19; J: TRBJ2-1; D: TRBD1; size: few; DNA: TGTGCCAGTAGTAGAAGGGACAGGGTGGAAGGGCAGTTCTTC; CDR3: CASSRRDRVEGQFF
V: TRBV6-6; J: TRBJ2-6; D: TRBD1; size: -; DNA: TGTGCCAGCAGTAGCAGGGGGAGTGCTGGGGCCAACGTCCTGACTTTC; CDR3: CASSSRGSAGANVLTF
V: TRBV7-2; J: TRBJ2-3; D: TRBD2; size: many; DNA: TGTGCCAGCAGCTTAGGCGGACTAGAAGGGGATACGCAGTATTTT; CDR3: CASSLGGLEGDTQYF
V: TRBV5-4; J: TRBJ2-7; D: -; size: few; DNA: TGTGCCAGCAGCTTAATAGGGCAGGGATACTACGAGCAGTACTTC; CDR3: CASSLIGQGYYEQYF
V: TRBV30; J: TRBJ2-3; D: -; size: -; DNA: TGTGCCTGGTGTCTAACCGGGGTAGATACGCAGTATTTT; CDR3: CAWCLTGVDTQYF
V: TRBV5-4; J: TRBJ2-3; D: TRBD2; size: -; DNA: TGTGCCAGCAGCTTGGGCCTACTAGCGGGGGGGCCGGGCACAGATACGCAGTATTTT; CDR3: CASSLGLLAGGPGTDTQYF
V: TRBV25-1; J: TRBJ2-5; D: -; size: -; DNA: TGTGCCAGCAGTGAGTTGGCTAGTCAAGAGACCCAGTACTTC; CDR3: CASSELASQETQYF
V: TRBV18; J: TRBJ1-1; D: -; size: few; DNA: TGTGCCAGCTCACGGCAGCCTCAGAACACTGAAGCTTTCTTT; CDR3: CASSRQPQNTEAFF
V: TRBV20-1; J: TRBJ2-1; D: -; size: few; DNA: TGCAGTGCTCCCACATACAATGAGCAGTTCTTC; CDR3: CSAPTYNEQFF
V: TRBV29-1; J: TRBJ2-4; D: -; size: -; DNA: TGCAGCGTTGGTGGGCGGGCCAAAAACATTCAGTACTTC; CDR3: CSVGGRAKNIQYF
V: TRBV7-2; J: TRBJ2-6; D: -; size: -; DNA: TGTGCCAGCAGCTTAAGGGCTGCTGGGGCCAACGTCCTGACTTTC; CDR3: CASSLRAAGANVLTF
V: TRBV6-5; J: TRBJ2-1; D: TRBD2; size: -; DNA: TGTGCCAGCACCGGGACGGGAGGCTACAATGAGCAGTTCTTC; CDR3: CASTGTGGYNEQFF
V: TRBV9; J: TRBJ2-1; D: TRBD1; size: -; DNA: TGTGCCAGCAGCGCCAAACAGGGGGCAACGCAGTTCTTC; CDR3: CASSAKQGATQFF
V: TRBV25-1; J: TRBJ2-5; D: TRBD1; size: few; DNA: TGTGCCAGCATCGGACAGGGTTTAGCCACGGGGACCCAGTACTTC; CDR3: CASIGQGLATGTQYF
V: TRBV27; J: TRBJ1-6; D: -; size: few; DNA: TGTGCCAGCAGTTTTGCCTTGCTAGATTCACCCCTCCACTTT; CDR3: CASSFALLDSPLHF
V: TRBV19; J: TRBJ2-7; D: TRBD2; size: -; DNA: TGTGCCAGCGTCAGCGGGAGCTACGAGCAGTACTTC; CDR3: CASVSGSYEQYF
V: TRBV4-1; J: TRBJ2-3; D: TRBD2; size: -; DNA: TGCGCCAGCAGCCAGCGGGGGGGCCGATCCCAAGATACGCAGTATTTT; CDR3: CASSQRGGRSQDTQYF
V: TRBV4-2; J: TRBJ2-2; D: -; size: few; DNA: TGTGCCAGCAGCCAAGATTGGGCAGCCGGGGAGCTGTTTTTT; CDR3: CASSQDWAAGELFF
V: TRBV28; J: TRBJ2-2; D: TRBD2; size: -; DNA: TGTGCCAGCAGCTACCCCGGACTAGGCCTTCGGGGCGGGGAGCTGTTTTTT; CDR3: CASSYPGLGLRGGELFF
V: TRBV4-2; J: TRBJ2-1; D: TRBD2; size: -; DNA: TGTGCCAGCAGCCCACCCGGGACTAGCGGGAGGGATGAGCAGTTCTTC; CDR3: CASSPPGTSGRDEQFF
V: TRBV7-8; J: TRBJ2-1; D: -; size: -; DNA: TGTGCCAGCAGCTTAGTCCGACAGGGAGGGTACTACAATGAGCAGTTCTTC; CDR3: CASSLVRQGGYYNEQFF
V: TRBV29-1; J: TRBJ2-7; D: -; size: -; DNA: TGCAGCGTTGAGTATCGGGGGGCGGGAACCTACGAGCAGTACTTC; CDR3: CSVEYRGAGTYEQYF
V: TRBV7-9; J: TRBJ2-6; D: -; size: -; DNA: TGTGCCAGCAGCTTAGCGCGTGGAGGACTCTCCTCTGGGGCCAACGTCCTGACTTTC; CDR3: CASSLARGGLSSGANVLTF